A selection of T cell receptor beta chains follows, all from one sample in a study of Graves' ophthalmopathy and Graves' hyperthyroidism. A single record per CDR3 protein comes from TCRdb applying MiXCR to the multiplex PCR reads. The sample holds 150,000 to 200,000 distinct CDR3 sequences, approximately 40% seen once. Sample: peripheral blood. These receptor sequences come from a man aged 25 to 40 with Graves' ophthalmopathy. CDR3s include the opening cysteine and the closing phenylalanine or tryptophan. A D gene is named only where the DNA matches it firmly. Only part of the rows carry a size: once, few, many, or a class if the clone is expanded.

D gene | J gene | clone size | V gene | CDR3 length | CDR3 protein | CDR3 DNA
TRBD1 | TRBJ2-2 | many | TRBV2 | 14 | CASSETGGTGELFF | TGTGCCAGCAGTGAGACAGGGGGCACCGGGGAGCTGTTTTTT
NA | TRBJ1-1 | NA | TRBV15 | 15 | CATSRGSHKNTEAFF | TGTGCCACCAGCAGAGGCAGCCACAAGAACACTGAAGCTTTCTTT
TRBD1 | TRBJ1-5 | NA | TRBV12-3/TRBV12-4 | 16 | CASSLRDRAFGQPQHF | TGTGCCAGCAGTTTACGGGACAGGGCATTCGGACAGCCCCAGCATTTT
NA | TRBJ2-5 | NA | TRBV12-3/TRBV12-4 | 12 | CASSFSLETQYF | TGTGCCAGCAGTTTTAGTTTAGAGACCCAGTACTTC
NA | TRBJ2-7 | NA | TRBV6-5 | 15 | CASSYGPPSSYEQYF | TGTGCCAGCAGTTACGGGCCGCCCAGCTCCTACGAGCAGTACTTC
TRBD2 | TRBJ2-7 | many | TRBV6-5 | 15 | CASSYSSGRGTEQYF | TGTGCCAGCAGTTACTCTAGCGGGAGAGGTACCGAGCAGTACTTC
NA | TRBJ1-1 | many | TRBV2 | 14 | CASKVYRTGTEAFF | TGTGCCAGCAAAGTCTACAGGACCGGCACTGAAGCTTTCTTT
NA | TRBJ2-7 | NA | TRBV12-3/TRBV12-4 | 14 | CASSPLVGGYEQYF | TGTGCCAGCAGCCCCCTGGTCGGAGGATACGAGCAGTACTTC
NA | TRBJ1-2 | many | TRBV24-1 | 14 | CATSGQDRYYGYTF | TGTGCCACCAGTGGCCAGGACAGATATTATGGCTACACCTTC
NA | TRBJ2-2 | many | TRBV7-2 | 13 | CASTRSSTGELFF | TGTGCCAGCACCCGGAGTTCTACCGGGGAGCTGTTTTTT
NA | TRBJ1-5 | once | TRBV28 | 15 | CASSAQGQINQPQHF | TGTGCCAGCAGTGCACAAGGACAGATCAATCAGCCCCAGCATTTT
TRBD2 | TRBJ2-5 | NA | TRBV6-1 | 16 | CASSEENSGGSETQYF | TGTGCCAGCAGTGAAGAGAATAGCGGGGGGTCAGAGACCCAGTACTTC
TRBD2 | TRBJ2-2 | many | TRBV6-1 | 15 | CASSVSGRHTGELFF | TGTGCCAGCAGTGTAAGCGGGAGACACACCGGGGAGCTGTTTTTT
NA | TRBJ2-2 | many | TRBV7-8 | 15 | CASSSKTGNTGELFF | TGTGCCAGCAGCTCAAAAACAGGGAACACCGGGGAGCTGTTTTTT
NA | TRBJ1-1 | NA | TRBV6-1 | 15 | CASSQPLSAYTEAFF | TGTGCCAGCAGCCAACCCCTTTCGGCTTACACTGAAGCTTTCTTT
NA | TRBJ2-5 | NA | TRBV12-3/TRBV12-4 | 13 | CASSELSQETQYF | TGTGCCAGCAGCGAATTGAGTCAAGAGACCCAGTACTTC
TRBD2 | TRBJ2-7 | few | TRBV6-2/TRBV6-3 | 15 | CASSYYGTTPYEQYF | TGTGCCAGCAGTTACTACGGGACTACCCCGTACGAGCAGTACTTC
TRBD1 | TRBJ1-1 | many | TRBV12-3/TRBV12-4 | 15 | CAIKRQGGSNTEAFF | TGTGCCATCAAAAGACAGGGGGGTTCGAACACTGAAGCTTTCTTT
NA | TRBJ1-2 | NA | TRBV28 | 13 | CASSFRDSRGYTF | TGTGCCAGCAGTTTTCGTGATTCTAGGGGCTACACCTTC
NA | TRBJ2-5 | many | TRBV10-3 | 13 | CAISGGAQETQYF | TGTGCCATCAGTGGGGGAGCCCAAGAGACCCAGTACTTC
TRBD1 | TRBJ2-5 | many | TRBV6-5 | 13 | CASSTGGERTQYF | TGTGCCAGCTCGACAGGGGGGGAACGGACCCAGTACTTC
NA | TRBJ1-1 | NA | TRBV6-2/TRBV6-3 | 14 | CASSYQLPTPEAFF | TGTGCCAGCAGTTACCAGCTCCCTACGCCTGAAGCTTTCTTT
NA | TRBJ1-1 | NA | TRBV28 | 15 | CASNIRDTRNTEAFF | TGTGCCAGCAACATCCGGGACACAAGGAACACTGAAGCTTTCTTT
NA | TRBJ2-2 | many | TRBV30 | 15 | CAWSSREVDTGELFF | TGTGCCTGGAGTTCGAGGGAGGTAGACACCGGGGAGCTGTTTTTT
NA | TRBJ2-7 | many | TRBV12-3/TRBV12-4 | 13 | CASSLVLSYEQYF | TGTGCCAGCAGTTTGGTACTCTCCTACGAGCAGTACTTC
NA | TRBJ2-7 | many | TRBV20-1 | 17 | CSARDSFKQGNIYEQYF | TGCAGTGCTAGAGACTCCTTTAAGCAGGGTAATATCTACGAGCAGTACTTC
NA | TRBJ2-5 | many | TRBV7-2 | 12 | CASSVDRETQYF | TGTGCCAGCAGCGTCGATCGGGAGACCCAGTACTTC
TRBD1 | TRBJ1-5 | medium-sized | TRBV6-2/TRBV6-3 | 14 | CASSYGTENQPQHF | TGTGCCAGCAGTTACGGGACAGAAAATCAGCCCCAGCATTTT
TRBD2 | TRBJ2-7 | NA | TRBV6-5 | 16 | CAGSSPHAGGVYEQYF | TGTGCCGGCAGTTCTCCCCACGCGGGAGGCGTCTACGAGCAGTACTTC
NA | TRBJ2-5 | many | TRBV6-2/TRBV6-3 | 18 | CASSHGEAGPILGETQYF | TGTGCCAGCAGCCACGGGGAGGCAGGACCTATCTTGGGAGAGACCCAGTACTTC
TRBD1 | TRBJ1-5 | many | TRBV28 | 16 | CASSHPGTGNNQPQHF | TGTGCCAGCAGTCACCCCGGGACAGGGAACAATCAGCCCCAGCATTTT
NA | TRBJ1-2 | many | TRBV4-1 | 14 | CASSPGRGPYGYTF | TGCGCCAGCAGCCCAGGGCGGGGACCCTATGGCTACACCTTC
NA | TRBJ1-2 | many | TRBV24-1 | 13 | CATSDSRPGGYTF | TGTGCCACCAGTGATTCCCGCCCTGGGGGCTACACCTTC
TRBD2 | TRBJ2-7 | NA | TRBV28 | 14 | CASGSSGGTYEQYF | TGTGCCAGCGGCTCTAGCGGGGGGACCTACGAGCAGTACTTC
NA | TRBJ2-7 | NA | TRBV7-9 | 15 | CASSLGGTPSYEQYF | TGTGCCAGCAGCTTAGGAGGGACACCATCCTACGAGCAGTACTTC
NA | TRBJ1-2 | many | TRBV28 | 11 | CASRSEDGYTF | TGTGCCAGCCGGAGTGAAGATGGCTACACCTTC
TRBD1 | TRBJ1-2 | NA | TRBV7-2 | 13 | CASSPWTGYGYTF | TGTGCCAGCAGCCCGTGGACAGGGTATGGCTACACCTTC
NA | TRBJ2-5 | NA | TRBV6-1 | 13 | CASSRQPGETQYF | TGTGCCAGCTCGAGACAACCAGGGGAGACCCAGTACTTC
NA | TRBJ2-7 | once | TRBV6-2/TRBV6-3 | 15 | CASGPWGRISYEQYF | TGTGCCAGCGGGCCTTGGGGGAGGATTTCCTACGAGCAGTACTTC
NA | TRBJ2-4 | many | TRBV12-3/TRBV12-4 | 13 | CASGRDSRNIQYF | TGTGCCAGTGGGCGGGACTCACGAAACATTCAGTACTTC